A selection of T cell receptor beta chains follows, all from one sample in a study of shared clonotypes between healthy human individuals. The assay was immunoSEQ multiplex PCR, and TCRdb's table has in-frame clones only and misses some. The sample contains roughly 2 million clones, about 95% of which appear only once. The sequenced sample was naive CD8+ T cells sorted from blood. The source is a man between 18 and 35 years old in good health. Both conserved end residues are part of each CDR3. The D gene is left open where the match is weak. Rows may omit the clone size; those that give it use once, few, many or a size class.

-,TRBV4-3,TRBJ1-5,-,TGCGCCAGCAGCCAAGTTCCTTATAGCAATCAGCCCCAGCATTTT,CASSQVPYSNQPQHF
few,TRBV9,TRBJ2-6,-,TGTGCCAGCAGCGGACAGAGCTCTGGGGCCAACGTCCTGACTTTC,CASSGQSSGANVLTF
-,TRBV4-1,TRBJ2-1,TRBD2,TGCGCCAGCAGCCCCGGGACTAAGGCTGAGCAGTTCTTC,CASSPGTKAEQFF
-,TRBV11-2,TRBJ2-7,-,TGTGCCAGCAGCTTAGGGGTGGTTGGCGAGCAGTACTTC,CASSLGVVGEQYF
-,TRBV19,TRBJ1-6,-,TGTGCCAGTAGACTTGTCGAAAGCTCCTATAATTCACCCCTCCACTTT,CASRLVESSYNSPLHF
-,TRBV27,TRBJ2-7,TRBD1,TGTGCCAGCAGTCCCCTTCGGGACAGGGGCTACGAGCAGTACTTC,CASSPLRDRGYEQYF
-,TRBV7-9,TRBJ1-4,TRBD1,TGTGCCAGCAGCCCACCTCCGGGACAGTTGAATGAAAAACTGTTTTTT,CASSPPPGQLNEKLFF
-,TRBV2,TRBJ2-1,-,TGTGCCAGCTTTAGCGGAGCCTACAATGAGCAGTTCTTC,CASFSGAYNEQFF
-,TRBV14,TRBJ1-2,-,TGTGCCAGCTCGCACGAGTTAGGGGGAATGGATGGCTACACCTTC,CASSHELGGMDGYTF
-,TRBV6-6,TRBJ2-1,TRBD2,TGTGCCAGCAGTTACCCGGGACTAGCGGGGGCCAATGAGCAGTTCTTC,CASSYPGLAGANEQFF
-,TRBV13,TRBJ2-1,TRBD2,TGTGCCAGCAGCCGACCAAGCGGGGGGGAATACAATGAGCAGTTCTTC,CASSRPSGGEYNEQFF
-,TRBV19,TRBJ1-1,TRBD1,TGTGCCAGTACAGGGGGGAACACTGAAGCTTTCTTT,CASTGGNTEAFF
-,TRBV5-1,TRBJ1-5,-,TGCGCCAGCAGCTCGGGCGGCGGTAATCAGCCCCAGCATTTT,CASSSGGGNQPQHF
-,TRBV5-6,TRBJ1-4,-,TGTGCCAGCAGCCTAGGACTCGGGGAACTGTTTTTT,CASSLGLGELFF
-,TRBV28,TRBJ1-1,-,TGTGCCAGCAGCCCAGGGAGGAACACTGAAGCTTTCTTT,CASSPGRNTEAFF
-,TRBV5-6,TRBJ2-7,-,TGTGCCAGCAGCCTGGAGGGCTATTTCTACGAGCAGTACTTC,CASSLEGYFYEQYF
-,TRBV13,TRBJ1-1,-,TGTGCCAGCGCCCTATATTCCGCCGACACTGAAGCTTTCTTT,CASALYSADTEAFF
-,TRBV6-5,TRBJ1-1,-,TGTGCCAGCAGTTCCCTGACTAAAGCGAACACTGAAGCTTTCTTT,CASSSLTKANTEAFF
-,TRBV5-4,TRBJ2-5,TRBD2,TGTGCCAGCAGCCCGCGGGGGGCGACCCAAGAGACCCAGTACTTC,CASSPRGATQETQYF
-,TRBV4-3,TRBJ2-7,-,TGCGCCAGCAGCCACTTTCGAGGCTACGAGCAGTACTTC,CASSHFRGYEQYF
once,TRBV4-1,TRBJ2-5,-,TGCGCCAGCAGCCAAATAGATGGGAGCGAGACCCAGTACTTC,CASSQIDGSETQYF
once,TRBV19,TRBJ2-1,-,TGTGCCAGTAGTCCCTCCGGTCCCTACAATGAGCAGTTCTTC,CASSPSGPYNEQFF
-,TRBV27,TRBJ2-7,-,TGTGCCAGCAGTTTATATCAGGGTAGAACCTACGAGCAGTACTTC,CASSLYQGRTYEQYF
-,TRBV5-1,TRBJ1-1,-,TGCGCCAGCAGCTTGGCGGGGGGATTTAGCACTGAAGCTTTCTTT,CASSLAGGFSTEAFF
once,TRBV6-5,TRBJ2-5,-,TGTGCCAGCAGTTACTCGTGGGGAACCCAGTACTTC,CASSYSWGTQYF
-,TRBV27,TRBJ1-2,-,TGTGCCAGCAGTTTATTGGGCGGTTTTGGCTACACCTTC,CASSLLGGFGYTF
once,TRBV7-9,TRBJ2-5,-,TGTGCCAGCAGCCCCCCGTTGGTCGGGGCAGAGACCCAGTACTTC,CASSPPLVGAETQYF
once,TRBV27,TRBJ1-2,-,TGTGCCAGCCGCTCCGTGGGGGGCCCGGACGGCTACACCTTC,CASRSVGGPDGYTF
-,TRBV7-8,TRBJ2-1,TRBD2,TGTGCCAGCAGCTTAGACGGGGGGGCCTACAATGAGCAGTTCTTC,CASSLDGGAYNEQFF
-,TRBV13,TRBJ1-1,-,TGTGCCAGCAGCACATTCTCCACGGTGAACACTGAAGCTTTCTTT,CASSTFSTVNTEAFF
once,TRBV5-8,TRBJ2-7,TRBD1,TGTGCCAGCAGCCCAGGGACAGAAAGTTACGAGCAGTACTTC,CASSPGTESYEQYF
-,TRBV4-1,TRBJ2-7,TRBD2,TGCGCCAGCAGCCAAGTAACTAGCGGGAGCCCGATAGTGGGGGAGCAGTACTTC,CASSQVTSGSPIVGEQYF
-,TRBV9,TRBJ2-1,-,TGTGCCAGCAGCGTAGTTAGCTCTATCGAGCAGTTCTTC,CASSVVSSIEQFF
-,TRBV11-2,TRBJ2-7,TRBD2,TGTGCCAGCAGCTTCGGGACTAGCGGTTTCTACGAGCAGTACTTC,CASSFGTSGFYEQYF
-,TRBV30,TRBJ2-7,TRBD1,TGTGCCTGGAGTGTAGACAGGGGGCAAGAGCAGTACTTC,CAWSVDRGQEQYF
-,TRBV9,TRBJ2-1,TRBD2,TGTGCCAGCAGCGCCCTCCCTCCGAATAGCGGGGGGGCGGCTGAGCAGTTCTTC,CASSALPPNSGGAAEQFF
-,TRBV20-1,TRBJ2-3,-,TGCAGTGCTTCAGTAACGGATACGCAGTATTTT,CSASVTDTQYF
-,TRBV19,TRBJ2-7,TRBD1,TGTGCCAGTAGTATGGGACAGGGTTACGAGCAGTACTTC,CASSMGQGYEQYF
-,TRBV5-5,TRBJ2-2,-,TGTGCCAGCAGCTTGGGGCAGAACACCGGGGAGCTGTTTTTT,CASSLGQNTGELFF
-,TRBV5-8,TRBJ2-7,TRBD2,TGTGCCAGCAGCTTTGGGGACTACTCCTACGAGCAGTACTTC,CASSFGDYSYEQYF
-,TRBV11-1,TRBJ2-7,-,TGTGCCAGCAGCACAGGGTTCAGCTCCTACGAGCAGTACTTC,CASSTGFSSYEQYF
-,TRBV11-2,TRBJ2-5,-,TGTGCCAGCAGCTTAGACCCCCTAGAGACCCAGTACTTC,CASSLDPLETQYF
-,TRBV9,TRBJ2-7,-,TGTGCCAGCAGCGTAGATGGGGTGGGCCCCTACGAGCAGTACTTC,CASSVDGVGPYEQYF
-,TRBV2,TRBJ2-3,-,TGTGCCAGCAGTTGGGCAGGCACAGATACGCAGTATTTT,CASSWAGTDTQYF
-,TRBV29-1,TRBJ2-3,-,TGCAGCGGGACTCCCATCCCAGATACGCAGTATTTT,CSGTPIPDTQYF